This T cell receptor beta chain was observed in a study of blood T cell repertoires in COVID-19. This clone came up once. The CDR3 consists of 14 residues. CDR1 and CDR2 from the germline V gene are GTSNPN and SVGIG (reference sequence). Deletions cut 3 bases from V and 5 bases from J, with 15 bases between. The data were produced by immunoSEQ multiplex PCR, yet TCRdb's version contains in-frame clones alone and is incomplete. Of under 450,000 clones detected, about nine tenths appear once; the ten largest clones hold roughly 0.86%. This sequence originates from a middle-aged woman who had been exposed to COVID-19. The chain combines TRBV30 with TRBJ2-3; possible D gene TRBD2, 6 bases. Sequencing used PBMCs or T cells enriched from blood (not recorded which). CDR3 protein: CAWSSLREIDTQYF. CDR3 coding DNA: TGTGCCTGGAGCTCCCTACGGGAGATAGATACGCAGTATTTT.